This TCR beta chain was identified during a study of low-dose radiotherapy and immunotherapy resistance in tumors. Study background: Members of Cohort 1 were treated with 0.5 Gy per fraction every 2 weeks. The prescribed total PTV dose was 6.5 Gy.

First-strand cDNA relied on TRAV- and TRBV-specific primers spanning alpha and beta chains. With a V-primer adapter and a constant-region primer, TCRs were amplified for 20 to 25 PCR cycles. From the reads, TCRdb called clonotypes with MiXCR, one entry per CDR3 protein. The data contain roughly 18,000 distinct CDR3 sequences, less than 85% of them singletons. J gave up 4 bases and V 4 bases, and 10 bases lay outside the gene matches. This CDR3 region has 16 residues. Germline CDR1 SGHRS, CDR2 YFSETQ. This receptor was identified in a human donor with advanced metastatic prostate, ovarian, gallbladder or colorectal cancer (not recorded which). This table probably holds off-target reads from a library built for another chain. This chain connects TRBV5-1 to TRBJ2-5, with 10 bases lining up with TRBD2. For the CDR3, the DNA is TGCGCCAGCAGCCAACCCCAGCGGGGGGGTGGAGAGACCCAGTACTTC. Its translation is CASSQPQRGGGETQYF. The entire variable domain, with the rest obtained from reference TRBV5-1 and TRBJ2-5, is as follows: KAGVTQTPRYLIKTRGQQVTLSCSPISGHRSVSWYQQTPGQGLQFLFEYFSETQRNKGNFPGRFSGRQFSNSRSEMNVSTLELGDSALYLCASSQPQRGGGETQYFGPGTRLLVL.